A selection of T cell receptor beta chains follows, all from one sample in a study of Graves' ophthalmopathy and Graves' hyperthyroidism. MiXCR, run by TCRdb on the multiplex PCR reads, gives a single entry per CDR3 protein. The data contain 150,000 or so distinct CDR3 sequences, roughly 37% of them seen just once; the ten biggest clones take up roughly 6%. Source material: peripheral blood. The receptors originated from a woman aged 40 to 50 with Graves' ophthalmopathy. Each CDR3 is given with its conserved first and last residue. Each record gives: CDR3 length, clone size, V gene, J gene, D gene, CDR3 protein, CDR3 DNA. A D gene is named only where the DNA matches it firmly. Where a row states a size, it is once, few, many or the class of an expanded clone; other rows omit it.

cdr3_length: 15; clone_size: many; v_call: TRBV20-1; j_call: TRBJ2-5; d_call: .; cdr3_aa: CSAKISSGPWETQYF; cdr3_nt: TGCAGTGCTAAAATATCCAGCGGCCCCTGGGAGACCCAGTACTTC
cdr3_length: 18; clone_size: many; v_call: TRBV20-1; j_call: TRBJ1-1; d_call: .; cdr3_aa: CSARTKAGTDLLNTEAFF; cdr3_nt: TGCAGTGCTAGAACCAAAGCGGGGACCGACCTCCTGAACACTGAAGCTTTCTTT
cdr3_length: 12; clone_size: many; v_call: TRBV20-1; j_call: TRBJ1-2; d_call: TRBD1; cdr3_aa: CSAPDRVYGYTF; cdr3_nt: TGCAGTGCGCCGGACAGGGTCTATGGCTACACCTTC
cdr3_length: 14; clone_size: .; v_call: TRBV18; j_call: TRBJ1-1; d_call: .; cdr3_aa: CASSPQGGHTEAFF; cdr3_nt: TGTGCCAGCTCACCTCAGGGCGGGCACACTGAAGCTTTCTTT
cdr3_length: 12; clone_size: many; v_call: TRBV30; j_call: TRBJ1-1; d_call: .; cdr3_aa: CAWSGTGTEAFF; cdr3_nt: TGTGCCTGGAGTGGGACGGGGACTGAAGCTTTCTTT
cdr3_length: 14; clone_size: .; v_call: TRBV12-3/TRBV12-4; j_call: TRBJ1-2; d_call: .; cdr3_aa: CASSTGHAVGGYTF; cdr3_nt: TGTGCCAGCAGTACCGGACACGCTGTGGGAGGCTACACCTTC
cdr3_length: 12; clone_size: many; v_call: TRBV6-5; j_call: TRBJ1-1; d_call: .; cdr3_aa: CATLNKNTEAFF; cdr3_nt: TGTGCCACGTTAAACAAGAACACTGAAGCTTTCTTT
cdr3_length: 15; clone_size: .; v_call: TRBV6-2/TRBV6-3; j_call: TRBJ2-6; d_call: .; cdr3_aa: CASSPILSGANVLTF; cdr3_nt: TGTGCCAGCAGTCCTATCCTCTCTGGGGCCAACGTCCTGACTTTC
cdr3_length: 14; clone_size: many; v_call: TRBV15; j_call: TRBJ1-5; d_call: .; cdr3_aa: CATSSRTDNQPQHF; cdr3_nt: TGTGCCACCAGCAGCCGGACAGACAATCAGCCCCAGCATTTT
cdr3_length: 10; clone_size: .; v_call: TRBV6-1; j_call: TRBJ1-3; d_call: .; cdr3_aa: CASSGNTIYF; cdr3_nt: TGTGCCAGCAGTGGGAACACCATATATTTT
cdr3_length: 13; clone_size: many; v_call: TRBV11-2; j_call: TRBJ1-6; d_call: .; cdr3_aa: CASSPTTNSPLHF; cdr3_nt: TGTGCCAGCAGCCCGACTACCAATTCACCCCTCCACTTT